This T cell receptor beta chain came from a study of blood T cells in healthy people across ages. The overall study: Template-switching capture recovered about one barcoded beta molecule per two T cells. Study results and limitations: Versus aged donors, long-lived donors had higher diversity and more naive CD4+ cells.

Concerning this clonotype: Its target is unknown.

A second roughly 6 to 12 cycle PCR used barcoded and J-beta primers. TCRdb re-derived calls from the 5' RACE reads in MiXCR, one entry per CDR3 protein. The sample holds 550,000 to 700,000 distinct CDR3 sequences, roughly 29% seen once. Looked up from germline, CDR1 is MNHEY and CDR2 is SVGAGI. The CDR3 runs to 13 residues. V gave up 6 bases and J gave up 7 bases, with 13 bases separating them. The chain joins TRBV6-5 to TRBJ1-3; D call uncertain. Sequencing was done on a sample of blood. The TCR comes from a woman aged 70 to 79 in good health. CDR3 DNA: TGTGCCAGCAGCCGAACCCCCTGGAACACCATATATTTT. Its protein is CASSRTPWNTIYF.